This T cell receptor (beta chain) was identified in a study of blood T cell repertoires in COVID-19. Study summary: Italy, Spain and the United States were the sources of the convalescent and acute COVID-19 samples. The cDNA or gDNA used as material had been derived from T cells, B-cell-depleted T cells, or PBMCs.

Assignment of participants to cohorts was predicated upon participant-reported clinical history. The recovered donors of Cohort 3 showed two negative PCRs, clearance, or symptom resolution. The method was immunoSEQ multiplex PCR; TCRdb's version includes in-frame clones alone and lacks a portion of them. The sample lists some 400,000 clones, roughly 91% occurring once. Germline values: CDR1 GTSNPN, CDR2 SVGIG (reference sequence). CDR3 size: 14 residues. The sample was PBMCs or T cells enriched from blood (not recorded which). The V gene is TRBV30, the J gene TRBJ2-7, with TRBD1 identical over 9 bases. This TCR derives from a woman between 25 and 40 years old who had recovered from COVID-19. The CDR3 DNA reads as TGTGCAGCGGAGGGACAGGGTGAATCCTACGAGCAGTACTTC. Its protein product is CAAEGQGESYEQYF.